Listed below are T cell receptor beta chains from one sample, sequenced in a study of spatial heterogeneity in lung cancer. Using its own MiXCR run on the 5' RACE reads, TCRdb lists one record per CDR3 protein. The sample gives 48,000 or so distinct CDR3 sequences, about 5.8% of which show up once; 11% is in the top ten. Sequenced here: PBMCs, sampled at surgery. The source is a male donor with early-stage non-small cell lung cancer. Each CDR3 is given with its conserved first and last residue. D genes are given only for firm matches. Part of the rows lack a size; the others show once, few, many or a class for expanded clones.

d_gene: -; abundance: many; v_gene: TRBV12-3/TRBV12-4; j_gene: TRBJ1-1; CDR3aa: CASSSHGSGTTEAFF; CDR3nt: TGTGCCAGCAGTTCCCACGGCTCCGGAACAACTGAAGCTTTCTTT
d_gene: -; abundance: many; v_gene: TRBV12-3/TRBV12-4; j_gene: TRBJ2-3; CDR3aa: CASSYGRSPMDTQYF; CDR3nt: TGTGCCAGCAGTTACGGACGGTCGCCCATGGATACGCAGTATTTT
d_gene: -; abundance: many; v_gene: TRBV27; j_gene: TRBJ2-7; CDR3aa: CATSGDRRDEQYF; CDR3nt: TGTGCCACCTCGGGGGACCGTAGGGACGAGCAGTACTTC
d_gene: TRBD1; abundance: many; v_gene: TRBV20-1; j_gene: TRBJ2-5; CDR3aa: CSARDFGQGLETQYF; CDR3nt: TGCAGTGCTAGAGATTTTGGACAGGGGTTGGAGACCCAGTACTTC
d_gene: TRBD2; abundance: few; v_gene: TRBV4-2; j_gene: TRBJ2-1; CDR3aa: CASSQDGAGGLNNEQFF; CDR3nt: TGTGCCAGCAGCCAAGATGGAGCGGGGGGCCTTAACAATGAGCAGTTCTTC
d_gene: -; abundance: few; v_gene: TRBV19; j_gene: TRBJ1-5; CDR3aa: CASSIKVSYQWPQHF; CDR3nt: TGTGCCAGTAGTATTAAAGTGAGCTATCAATGGCCCCAGCATTTT
d_gene: -; abundance: few; v_gene: TRBV5-1; j_gene: TRBJ1-2; CDR3aa: CASSSSGLSNYGYTF; CDR3nt: TGCGCCAGCAGCTCGTCCGGTCTTTCTAACTATGGCTACACCTTC
d_gene: TRBD2; abundance: many; v_gene: TRBV4-1; j_gene: TRBJ2-3; CDR3aa: CASSQALSAGVGTDTQYF; CDR3nt: TGCGCCAGCAGCCAAGCACTCTCAGCGGGAGTAGGAACAGATACGCAGTATTTT
d_gene: -; abundance: -; v_gene: TRBV3-1; j_gene: TRBJ2-7; CDR3aa: CASSQASEQYF; CDR3nt: TGTGCCAGCAGCCAGGCCTCCGAGCAGTACTTC
d_gene: -; abundance: many; v_gene: TRBV6-2/TRBV6-3; j_gene: TRBJ2-7; CDR3aa: CASSPRTIPAYEQYF; CDR3nt: TGTGCCAGCAGTCCGAGGACGATTCCGGCCTACGAGCAGTACTTC
d_gene: -; abundance: many; v_gene: TRBV5-4; j_gene: TRBJ2-1; CDR3aa: CASSELGGSYNEQFF; CDR3nt: TGTGCCAGCAGCGAGCTAGGTGGCTCCTACAATGAGCAGTTCTTC
d_gene: TRBD1; abundance: many; v_gene: TRBV4-2; j_gene: TRBJ2-3; CDR3aa: CASSHRGTGHKTTSTDTQYF; CDR3nt: TGTGCCAGCAGCCACCGCGGGACAGGTCACAAAACGACTAGCACAGATACGCAGTATTTT
d_gene: -; abundance: many; v_gene: TRBV2; j_gene: TRBJ2-5; CDR3aa: CASSFTGIQETQYF; CDR3nt: TGTGCCAGCAGCTTTACAGGAATCCAAGAGACCCAGTACTTC
d_gene: TRBD2; abundance: -; v_gene: TRBV5-4; j_gene: TRBJ2-3; CDR3aa: CASSRAGGPLETQYF; CDR3nt: TGTGCCAGCAGCCGGGCGGGGGGCCCGCTTGAAACGCAGTATTTT
d_gene: -; abundance: -; v_gene: TRBV10-3; j_gene: TRBJ2-1; CDR3aa: CAISDVLSGRYNEQFF; CDR3nt: TGTGCCATCAGTGATGTACTAAGCGGACGCTACAATGAGCAGTTCTTC
d_gene: TRBD1; abundance: many; v_gene: TRBV4-1; j_gene: TRBJ1-3; CDR3aa: CASSQARDRGAGNTIYF; CDR3nt: TGCGCCAGCAGCCAAGCCCGGGACAGGGGGGCTGGAAACACCATATATTTT
d_gene: -; abundance: many; v_gene: TRBV7-6; j_gene: TRBJ2-5; CDR3aa: CASSPLGGETQYF; CDR3nt: TGTGCCAGCAGCCCCTTGGGCGGGGAGACCCAGTACTTC
d_gene: TRBD2; abundance: -; v_gene: TRBV4-1; j_gene: TRBJ2-7; CDR3aa: CASSQDHRRAGRSYEQYF; CDR3nt: TGCGCCAGCAGCCAAGATCACCGTCGAGCGGGGCGCTCCTACGAGCAGTACTTC
d_gene: -; abundance: many; v_gene: TRBV5-1; j_gene: TRBJ2-1; CDR3aa: CASFKDREEDEQFF; CDR3nt: TGCGCCAGTTTTAAAGACAGGGAGGAGGATGAGCAGTTCTTC
d_gene: -; abundance: -; v_gene: TRBV7-2; j_gene: TRBJ1-2; CDR3aa: CASSSGSGYGYTF; CDR3nt: TGTGCCAGCAGCTCCGGGAGCGGATATGGCTACACCTTC
d_gene: TRBD2; abundance: many; v_gene: TRBV5-1; j_gene: TRBJ2-3; CDR3aa: CASTNQRGVLETQYF; CDR3nt: TGCGCCAGCACCAACCAGCGGGGCGTATTAGAAACGCAGTATTTT
d_gene: -; abundance: many; v_gene: TRBV6-5; j_gene: TRBJ1-6; CDR3aa: CASSYKRGSSSYNSPLHF; CDR3nt: TGTGCCAGCAGCTACAAAAGGGGGTCCAGCTCCTATAATTCACCCCTCCACTTT
d_gene: TRBD1; abundance: many; v_gene: TRBV18; j_gene: TRBJ1-5; CDR3aa: CASSRTGGSNQPQHF; CDR3nt: TGTGCCAGCTCGCGGACAGGGGGTAGCAATCAGCCCCAGCATTTT
d_gene: TRBD2; abundance: many; v_gene: TRBV20-1; j_gene: TRBJ2-3; CDR3aa: CSARDAREGTDTQYF; CDR3nt: TGCAGTGCTAGGGACGCGCGGGAGGGGACAGATACGCAGTATTTT
d_gene: TRBD2; abundance: many; v_gene: TRBV12-3/TRBV12-4; j_gene: TRBJ2-1; CDR3aa: CASLIRGGRSYNEQFF; CDR3nt: TGTGCCAGCCTCATACGGGGCGGGAGATCCTACAATGAGCAGTTCTTC
d_gene: TRBD2; abundance: many; v_gene: TRBV3-1; j_gene: TRBJ2-2; CDR3aa: CASSQGLAGFGGELFF; CDR3nt: TGTGCCAGCAGCCAAGGGCTAGCGGGATTCGGCGGGGAGCTGTTTTTT
d_gene: -; abundance: many; v_gene: TRBV14; j_gene: TRBJ1-6; CDR3aa: CASSPVSFIGGSPLHF; CDR3nt: TGTGCCAGCAGCCCGGTATCGTTTATTGGGGGTTCACCCCTCCACTTT
d_gene: -; abundance: many; v_gene: TRBV3-1; j_gene: TRBJ2-7; CDR3aa: CASRASGSAPPEQYF; CDR3nt: TGTGCCAGCAGGGCATCGGGTAGCGCCCCCCCCGAGCAGTACTTC
d_gene: TRBD1; abundance: many; v_gene: TRBV12-3/TRBV12-4; j_gene: TRBJ1-6; CDR3aa: CASSRDRSSPLHF; CDR3nt: TGTGCCAGCAGTAGGGACAGGAGCTCACCCCTCCACTTT
d_gene: -; abundance: many; v_gene: TRBV5-4; j_gene: TRBJ2-3; CDR3aa: CASSSPSGTDTQYF; CDR3nt: TGTGCCAGCAGCTCACCTTCGGGCACAGATACGCAGTATTTT
d_gene: -; abundance: many; v_gene: TRBV5-4; j_gene: TRBJ1-2; CDR3aa: CASSVGRFSNYGYTF; CDR3nt: TGTGCCAGCAGCGTCGGACGGTTCTCTAACTATGGCTACACCTTC
d_gene: -; abundance: many; v_gene: TRBV20-1; j_gene: TRBJ2-7; CDR3aa: CSAIGLSYEQYF; CDR3nt: TGCAGTGCGATCGGGCTTTCCTACGAGCAGTACTTC